The present T cell receptor (beta chain) was sequenced within a study of cytomegalovirus exposure and HLA in healthy donors. Study outcomes and limitations: TCR sequences were mostly rare, though some public TCRs occurred in many donors. An analysis done earlier found most TCR beta V segments productive about 90% or about 30% of the time. Per published reports, the classifier diagnosed cytomegalovirus status with high specificity and sensitivity.

V was clipped by 3 bases and J by 0 bases; unmatched bases: 3. The CDR3 has 17 residues. CDR1 and CDR2 (germline): SGHDN, FVKESK. The PCR made use of 60 Vbeta and 13 Jbeta primers. Clones were read by immunoSEQ multiplex PCR, and TCRdb kept only the in-frame ones, dropping some. The table has 200,000 to 250,000 clones, more than 60% seen once. This clone is a singleton in its sample. As yet, its antigen is unknown. The sequencing sample was made of PBMCs. This sequence joins TRBV14 and TRBJ2-4; TRBD2 matches at 12 bases. The sequence was collected from a girl aged 2-15 years in good health and CMV-seronegative. The CDR3 sequence is CASSQGGLAGAKNIQYF. CDR3 nucleotides: TGTGCCAGCAGCCAGGGGGGACTAGCGGGAGCCAAAAACATTCAGTACTTC.